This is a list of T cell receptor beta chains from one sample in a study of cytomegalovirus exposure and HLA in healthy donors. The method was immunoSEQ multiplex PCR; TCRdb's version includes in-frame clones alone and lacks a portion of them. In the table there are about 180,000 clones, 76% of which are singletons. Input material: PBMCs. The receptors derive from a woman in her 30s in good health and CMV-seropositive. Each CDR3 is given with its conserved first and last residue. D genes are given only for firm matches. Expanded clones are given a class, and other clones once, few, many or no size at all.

CDR3nt: TGTGCCAGCAGTGTTCGAAGGGGCCCGAATGAAAAACTGTTTTTT
CDR3aa: CASSVRRGPNEKLFF
d_gene: .
j_gene: TRBJ1-4
abundance: .
v_gene: TRBV6-1

CDR3nt: TGTGCCAGCAGTGAATACGAGGGAAAAACTAATGAAAAACTGTTTTTT
CDR3aa: CASSEYEGKTNEKLFF
d_gene: .
j_gene: TRBJ1-4
abundance: .
v_gene: TRBV25-1

CDR3nt: TGTGCCTGGAGTCCTTACCGCGATTCACCCCTCCACTTT
CDR3aa: CAWSPYRDSPLHF
d_gene: .
j_gene: TRBJ1-6
abundance: .
v_gene: TRBV30

CDR3nt: TGCGCCAGCAGCCAACCATTGCTACTAGGTTCCACCGGGGAGCTGTTTTTT
CDR3aa: CASSQPLLLGSTGELFF
d_gene: .
j_gene: TRBJ2-2
abundance: .
v_gene: TRBV4-1

CDR3nt: TGCGCCAGCAGCGCAACAGGGGGAGAGACCCAGTACTTC
CDR3aa: CASSATGGETQYF
d_gene: TRBD1
j_gene: TRBJ2-5
abundance: few
v_gene: TRBV5-1

CDR3nt: TGTGCCAGCCGTGTTAGGGAGGGCACTGAAGCTTTCTTT
CDR3aa: CASRVREGTEAFF
d_gene: .
j_gene: TRBJ1-1
abundance: .
v_gene: TRBV5-6

CDR3nt: TGTGCCAGCAGTTTAGGGCAGGTCGCAACTAATGAAAAACTGTTTTTT
CDR3aa: CASSLGQVATNEKLFF
d_gene: .
j_gene: TRBJ1-4
abundance: .
v_gene: TRBV28

CDR3nt: TGTGCCACAACCCGGGACAGGGTAACGGAGACCCAGTACTTC
CDR3aa: CATTRDRVTETQYF
d_gene: TRBD1
j_gene: TRBJ2-5
abundance: .
v_gene: TRBV6-5

CDR3nt: TGTGCCAGCTCACCAAGGCCCCAGGGGCAAACGAACACCGGGGAGCTGTTTTTT
CDR3aa: CASSPRPQGQTNTGELFF
d_gene: .
j_gene: TRBJ2-2
abundance: few
v_gene: TRBV18

CDR3nt: TGTGCCACCAGCAGATCAACAGATACGCAGTATTTT
CDR3aa: CATSRSTDTQYF
d_gene: .
j_gene: TRBJ2-3
abundance: .
v_gene: TRBV15

CDR3nt: TGTGCCAGCAGTCCCCCGGGGGGATTGAGCTACGAGCAGTACTTC
CDR3aa: CASSPPGGLSYEQYF
d_gene: TRBD2
j_gene: TRBJ2-7
abundance: .
v_gene: TRBV28

CDR3nt: TGTGCCAGCAGCGGGCAGGGGTATATAGCTCAGCCCCAGCATTTT
CDR3aa: CASSGQGYIAQPQHF
d_gene: .
j_gene: TRBJ1-5
abundance: .
v_gene: TRBV7-9

CDR3nt: TGCGCCAGCAGCCAAGATCCCCCTGGGGGGGCTCGACAGCCCCAGCATTTT
CDR3aa: CASSQDPPGGARQPQHF
d_gene: .
j_gene: TRBJ1-5
abundance: .
v_gene: TRBV4-1

CDR3nt: TGCGCCAGCAGCCCGACAGGGAACCCCTACGAGCAGTACTTC
CDR3aa: CASSPTGNPYEQYF
d_gene: TRBD1
j_gene: TRBJ2-7
abundance: once
v_gene: TRBV4-1

CDR3nt: TGTGCCAGCAGCGTCGGGACAGGGAGGCTGGGCTCCTACGAGCAGTACTTC
CDR3aa: CASSVGTGRLGSYEQYF
d_gene: TRBD1
j_gene: TRBJ2-7
abundance: .
v_gene: TRBV9

CDR3nt: TGTGCCAGCAGCCGCACTAGCGGGGGGGCCTCCTACGAGCAGTACTTC
CDR3aa: CASSRTSGGASYEQYF
d_gene: TRBD2
j_gene: TRBJ2-7
abundance: .
v_gene: TRBV11-3

CDR3nt: TGCGCCAGCAGCCCCTCGGAGCGGGGGGCCCGTGAGCAGTTCTTC
CDR3aa: CASSPSERGAREQFF
d_gene: TRBD2
j_gene: TRBJ2-1
abundance: .
v_gene: TRBV4-1

CDR3nt: TGTGCCAGCAGTGAGAGACAGGGGGCTGGCTACACCTTC
CDR3aa: CASSERQGAGYTF
d_gene: TRBD1
j_gene: TRBJ1-2
abundance: .
v_gene: TRBV2

CDR3nt: TGTGCCAGCACTCTAAACCCAGGCTCCTACAATGAGCAGTTCTTC
CDR3aa: CASTLNPGSYNEQFF
d_gene: .
j_gene: TRBJ2-1
abundance: .
v_gene: TRBV4-2

CDR3nt: TGTGCCAGCAGCTTAACGGGACTAGCGGGGGGTTGGGATGAGCAGTTCTTC
CDR3aa: CASSLTGLAGGWDEQFF
d_gene: TRBD2
j_gene: TRBJ2-1
abundance: .
v_gene: TRBV7-3

CDR3nt: TGCGCCAGCAGCCAAGAAGGGGGGACAGGGGGAGTTGGCTACACCTTC
CDR3aa: CASSQEGGTGGVGYTF
d_gene: TRBD1
j_gene: TRBJ1-2
abundance: .
v_gene: TRBV11-2

CDR3nt: TGTGCCAGCAGCAACGGGGCGGGGGGAAATGAAAAACTGTTTTTT
CDR3aa: CASSNGAGGNEKLFF
d_gene: .
j_gene: TRBJ1-4
abundance: .
v_gene: TRBV21-1

CDR3nt: TGTGCCATCAGTGCCCCTCTAGGGGGGGGCAAAAATACGCAGTATTTT
CDR3aa: CAISAPLGGGKNTQYF
d_gene: .
j_gene: TRBJ2-3
abundance: .
v_gene: TRBV6-1

CDR3nt: TGCGCCAGCAGCCAGACCGGGACACCCAACATTCAGTACTTC
CDR3aa: CASSQTGTPNIQYF
d_gene: .
j_gene: TRBJ2-4
abundance: .
v_gene: TRBV4-3

CDR3nt: TGCGCCAGCAGCCAAGCTTCCATAGCGGGGGGGCCTTATACGCAGTATTTT
CDR3aa: CASSQASIAGGPYTQYF
d_gene: TRBD2
j_gene: TRBJ2-3
abundance: .
v_gene: TRBV4-1

CDR3nt: TGTGCCAGCAGTGAAGGGACAGGGGGCACCGGGGAGCTGTTTTTT
CDR3aa: CASSEGTGGTGELFF
d_gene: TRBD1
j_gene: TRBJ2-2
abundance: .
v_gene: TRBV2

CDR3nt: TGTGCCAGCAGCTTGGGGACAGGGGTGGGCGATGAGCAGTTCTTC
CDR3aa: CASSLGTGVGDEQFF
d_gene: TRBD1
j_gene: TRBJ2-1
abundance: .
v_gene: TRBV11-1

CDR3nt: TGTGCCAGCAGCGATAGCGGGGTTAGCACAGATACGCAGTATTTT
CDR3aa: CASSDSGVSTDTQYF
d_gene: TRBD2
j_gene: TRBJ2-3
abundance: .
v_gene: TRBV7-6

CDR3nt: TGCGCCAGCAGCTCTGCGACAGGGGAACCCTACAATGAGCAGTTCTTC
CDR3aa: CASSSATGEPYNEQFF
d_gene: TRBD1
j_gene: TRBJ2-1
abundance: .
v_gene: TRBV5-1

CDR3nt: TGCGCCAGCAGCTTGGACAGGAGCGAGCAGTACTTC
CDR3aa: CASSLDRSEQYF
d_gene: .
j_gene: TRBJ2-7
abundance: .
v_gene: TRBV5-1

CDR3nt: TGTGCCAGCGGATGGCGGGGGGGTAACGAGCAGTACTTC
CDR3aa: CASGWRGGNEQYF
d_gene: TRBD2
j_gene: TRBJ2-7
abundance: .
v_gene: TRBV6-5

CDR3nt: TGTGCCTGGGGGGGACAGGGGATCTCTGGAAACACCATATATTTT
CDR3aa: CAWGGQGISGNTIYF
d_gene: TRBD1
j_gene: TRBJ1-3
abundance: .
v_gene: TRBV30

CDR3nt: TGTGCCAGCAGCTTTCCCCCCTCCGAGCAGTACTTC
CDR3aa: CASSFPPSEQYF
d_gene: .
j_gene: TRBJ2-7
abundance: .
v_gene: TRBV7-2

CDR3nt: TGTGCCAGCAGCTTATGGGACAGGGTCACCAATGGCTACACCTTC
CDR3aa: CASSLWDRVTNGYTF
d_gene: TRBD1
j_gene: TRBJ1-2
abundance: few
v_gene: TRBV5-6

CDR3nt: TGTGCCAGCAGTAACAGGGGGCGGGGGAACACTGAAGCTTTCTTT
CDR3aa: CASSNRGRGNTEAFF
d_gene: TRBD1
j_gene: TRBJ1-1
abundance: .
v_gene: TRBV7-8

CDR3nt: TGTGCCAGCAGCCCCCGCGGTAGCGGGGCAGGGGATACGCAGTATTTT
CDR3aa: CASSPRGSGAGDTQYF
d_gene: TRBD2
j_gene: TRBJ2-3
abundance: few
v_gene: TRBV11-3

CDR3nt: TGCGCCAGCAGCCGAGCCCATAGCGGGGGGGCAAGGGAGCAGTTCTTC
CDR3aa: CASSRAHSGGAREQFF
d_gene: TRBD2
j_gene: TRBJ2-1
abundance: .
v_gene: TRBV4-3

CDR3nt: TGTGCCAGCAGCTTAGCGCGAAGGGCGGGGTACGAGCAGTACTTC
CDR3aa: CASSLARRAGYEQYF
d_gene: .
j_gene: TRBJ2-7
abundance: .
v_gene: TRBV7-2

CDR3nt: TGTGCCTGGACTAGCGGGGGGGCCTTGTACTTC
CDR3aa: CAWTSGGALYF
d_gene: TRBD2
j_gene: TRBJ2-7
abundance: .
v_gene: TRBV30

CDR3nt: TGTGCCAGCCGTTCCCGTTGGGGGACAGGGCCTTTGGGCTATGGCTACACCTTC
CDR3aa: CASRSRWGTGPLGYGYTF
d_gene: TRBD1
j_gene: TRBJ1-2
abundance: .
v_gene: TRBV7-2

CDR3nt: TGCAGCGTGATTTCGACAGGGAAGGAGCAGTTCTTC
CDR3aa: CSVISTGKEQFF
d_gene: TRBD1
j_gene: TRBJ2-1
abundance: .
v_gene: TRBV29-1

CDR3nt: TGCGCCAGCAGCCAAGTTGCGGGGGGCGGGAAAGATACGCAGTATTTT
CDR3aa: CASSQVAGGGKDTQYF
d_gene: TRBD2
j_gene: TRBJ2-3
abundance: .
v_gene: TRBV4-1

CDR3nt: TGTGCCACCAGCGGAATAGCTCGGGACTCTCGAGAGACCCAGTACTTC
CDR3aa: CATSGIARDSRETQYF
d_gene: .
j_gene: TRBJ2-5
abundance: .
v_gene: TRBV15

CDR3nt: TGCGCCAGCAAATATCTACAGGGATCCCCCACAGATACGCAGTATTTT
CDR3aa: CASKYLQGSPTDTQYF
d_gene: .
j_gene: TRBJ2-3
abundance: few
v_gene: TRBV5-1

CDR3nt: TGTGCCAGCAGTGATACAGGGTCTAAAGCCAATGAGCAGTTCTTC
CDR3aa: CASSDTGSKANEQFF
d_gene: .
j_gene: TRBJ2-1
abundance: .
v_gene: TRBV25-1

CDR3nt: TGCGCCAGCAGCCAAGGACTAGCGGGAGATGGCACAGATACGCAGTATTTT
CDR3aa: CASSQGLAGDGTDTQYF
d_gene: TRBD2
j_gene: TRBJ2-3
abundance: .
v_gene: TRBV4-3

CDR3nt: TGTGCCAGCAGTTACGGCAGATCAATACCAGGGGATTCACCCCTCCACTTT
CDR3aa: CASSYGRSIPGDSPLHF
d_gene: .
j_gene: TRBJ1-6
abundance: few
v_gene: TRBV2

CDR3nt: TGTGCCACCAGCAGTCTCGATCCTCGGGGCAATCAGCCCCAGCATTTT
CDR3aa: CATSSLDPRGNQPQHF
d_gene: .
j_gene: TRBJ1-5
abundance: .
v_gene: TRBV15

CDR3nt: TGCGCCAGCAGCCAAGACGATTTAGGAGGGGTTTTTAATCAGCCCCAGCATTTT
CDR3aa: CASSQDDLGGVFNQPQHF
d_gene: .
j_gene: TRBJ1-5
abundance: .
v_gene: TRBV4-3